Shown below are 20 T cell receptor beta chains from a single sample sequenced in a study of Ad26.COV2.S vaccination and SARS-CoV-2 variants. Treatment of the sample: over 15 received Ad26.COV2.S at low or high dose, single or two shots; 5 received placebo; per-sample allocation not given. On day 63 after the first injection, vaccine and placebo recipients gave samples. The protocol was immunoSEQ multiplex PCR, while the TCRdb copy is restricted to in-frame clones and leaves out a portion. The data contain under 500,000 clones, about 90% of them singletons. The sample consisted of peripheral blood, taken in a trial of Ad26.COV2.S vaccine versus placebo. The receptors stem from a person between 18 and 60 years old who received the Ad26.COV2.S COVID-19 vaccine or a placebo.

The chain joins TRBV29-1 to TRBJ1-5, with no clear D. CDR3 size: 13 residues. V was pared by 6 bases and J by 11 bases, with 20 bases between. Germline V gene lookup returns CDR1 SQVTM and CDR2 ANQGSEA. The CDR3 DNA sequence: TGCAGCGTACTAGATGTCTCGGCGTCGTCCCAGCATTTT. Translation: CSVLDVSASSQHF. Looking up the rest from reference TRBV29-1 and TRBJ1-5 gives the full variable domain: SAVISQKPSRDICQRGTSLTIQCQVDSQVTMMFWYRQQPGQSLTLIATANQGSEATYESGFVIDKFPISRPNLTFSTLTVSNMSPEDSSIYLCSVLDVSASSQHFGDGTRLSIL.

The rearrangement links TRBV5-6 to TRBJ2-1, with 11 bases aligning to TRBD2. The CDR3 runs 18 residues. Trimming at V came to 2 bases and at J to 4 bases, leaving 11 bases not matched to a gene. Per the germline V gene, CDR1 is SGHDT and CDR2 is YYEEEE. The CDR3 DNA is TGTGCCAGCAGCTTCGTACCTATGGGACTAGCGGATTACAATGAGCAGTTCTTC. This encodes CASSFVPMGLADYNEQFF.

The chain employs TRBV7-2 and TRBJ1-2; D unclear. V lost 5 bases and J lost 1, with 17 bases in between. This CDR3 spans 16 amino acids. Germline V gene sequence: CDR1 SGHTA, CDR2 FQGNSA. Here the CDR3 reads CASSGTYRGSNYGYTF. The CDR3 region has the DNA TGTGCCAGCAGCGGAACTTATCGAGGGAGTAACTATGGCTACACCTTC.

To note about this clone: This CDR3 is also generated by other DNA sequences in the sample. The chain recombines TRBV5-6 with TRBJ1-5; TRBD1 aligns across 9 bases. J gave up 7 bases and V 2 bases, and 1 base lay outside the gene matches. This CDR3 is built from 13 residues. Germline CDR1 is SGHDT and CDR2 is YYEEEE. For the CDR3, the DNA is TGTGCCAGCAGCTTAGGACAGGGGCAGCCCCAGCATTTT. Amino acids: CASSLGQGQPQHF.

V and J are TRBV19 and TRBJ1-4; tentatively, D is TRBD1 (5 bases). Between the trimmed V and J ends, which lost 3 bases and 4 bases, there was a span of 12 bases. Germline V lookup: CDR1 LNHDA, CDR2 SQIVND (reference sequence). The CDR3 consists of 15 residues. For the CDR3, the DNA is TGTGCCAGTAGTATGTGGCAGGGCCTTAATGAAAAACTGTTTTTT. Residues: CASSMWQGLNEKLFF.

The genes are TRBV7-9 and TRBJ1-6, with 7 positions matching TRBD1. Germline V gene sequence: CDR1 SEHNR, CDR2 FQNEAQ (reference sequence). The CDR3 has 14 amino acids. Unmatched junction bases numbered 10, after V lost 10 bases and J lost 7 bases. The CDR3 is CATPKAGGNSPLHF. The CDR3 DNA reads as TGTGCCACCCCAAAAGCAGGGGGAAATTCACCCCTCCACTTT.

The chain employs TRBV20-1 and TRBJ2-5, with TRBD2 identical over 11 bases. Per the germline V gene, CDR1 is DFQATT and CDR2 is SNEGSKA (reference sequence). J gave up 5 bases and V 3 bases, and 5 bases lay outside the gene matches. The CDR3 has 14 amino acids. The CDR3 here is CSASSGGALETQYF. The CDR3 DNA follows: TGCAGTGCTAGTAGCGGGGGGGCTCTGGAGACCCAGTACTTC.

This clone appeared a single time. This chain connects TRBV4-1 to TRBJ1-5; TRBD1 matches 8 bases. V gave up 0 bases and J gave up 4 bases; unmatched junction bases: 11. The CDR3 extends over 18 amino acids. Per the germline V gene, CDR1 is MGHRA and CDR2 is YSYEKL. The CDR3, as DNA: TGCGCCAGCAGCCAAGATATTTTTTTGAACAGGGGGAATCAGCCCCAGCATTTT. It specifies CASSQDIFLNRGNQPQHF.

The chain has TRBV4-1 and TRBJ1-3; D gene uncertain. This CDR3 has 17 amino acids. V lost 1 base and J lost 0, with 13 bases in between. From germline, CDR1 is MGHRA and CDR2 YSYEKL. The CDR3 loop is CASSQGVMEDSGNTIYF. The CDR3 DNA follows: TGCGCCAGCAGCCAAGGTGTCATGGAGGACTCTGGAAACACCATATATTTT.

The chain is built from TRBV6-6 and TRBJ2-2, with 8 nucleotides matching TRBD2. CDR1 is MNHNY and CDR2 is SVGAGI in the germline V gene (reference sequence). CDR3 length equals 14 residues. V lost 7 bases, J lost 4 bases, and 5 bases stayed unmatched. CDR3 bases: TGTGCCAGCAATGACCGGGGGGGCACCGGGGAGCTGTTTTTT. It encodes CASNDRGGTGELFF.

The rearrangement joins TRBV6-5 to TRBJ1-2; 9 positions agree with TRBD1. The CDR3 runs to 14 residues. Trimming took 6 bases from V and 4 from J; bases not matched to a gene: 6. Germline V gives CDR1 MNHEY, CDR2 SVGAGI. The DNA of the CDR3 is TGTGCCAGCAGAAGGACAGGGGCACTCTATGGCTACACCTTC. It specifies CASRRTGALYGYTF.

The chain recombines TRBV10-3 with TRBJ2-7; 7 nucleotides agree with TRBD1. Per germline, CDR1 ENHRY and CDR2 SYGVKD. This CDR3 spans 15 amino acids. J was trimmed by 4 bases and V by 6 bases; bases with no gene match: 12. In nucleotides, the CDR3 is TGTGCCATCAGCGATCCCCGGGCAGGGGGATACGAGCAGTACTTC. Residues: CAISDPRAGGYEQYF.

V is TRBV29-1 and J is TRBJ2-2, with 7 bases lining up with TRBD1. V shed 4 bases, J shed 4 bases, and the junction held 12 bases outside the gene matches. CDR1 and CDR2 from the germline V gene are SQVTM and ANQGSEA. This CDR3 region has 16 residues. Here the CDR3 DNA reads TGCAGCGTTGGAGGGACAGCTTTCGGAGGCACCGGGGAGCTGTTTTTT. Protein sequence: CSVGGTAFGGTGELFF.

The chain couples TRBV28 to TRBJ2-5; D call uncertain. The germline V gene has CDR1 MDHEN and CDR2 SYDVKM. This CDR3 has 13 residues. V was clipped by 6 bases and J by 4 bases, with 12 bases between them. The CDR3, as DNA: TGTGCCAGCAGGGAACGTACACTAGAGACCCAGTACTTC. Translating gives CASRERTLETQYF.

The rearrangement links TRBV5-1 to TRBJ1-5, with D possibly being TRBD1 (5 bases). Germline loops: CDR1 SGHRS, CDR2 YFSETQ. CDR3 length: 14 residues. With 2 bases removed from V and 5 bases from J, the gap between germline ends came to 11 bases. CDR3 in DNA: TGCGCCAGCAGCTTATTGGCGGGGGATCAGCCCCAGCATTTT. Translated: CASSLLAGDQPQHF.

The genes are TRBV2 and TRBJ2-1; the D is unclear. CDR3 size: 13 residues. V dropped 3 bases and J dropped 6 bases, with 9 bases sitting between them. Germline V CDR1 and CDR2: SNHLY, FYNNEI. As DNA, the CDR3 is TGTGCCAGCAGTGATCGACGGGTCAATGAGCAGTTCTTC. It is translated as CASSDRRVNEQFF. The whole variable domain, filled in from reference TRBV2 and TRBJ2-1, reads EPEVTQTPSHQVTQMGQEVILRCVPISNHLYFYWYRQILGQKVEFLVSFYNNEISEKSEIFDDQFSVERPDGSNFTLKIRSTKLEDSAMYFCASSDRRVNEQFFGPGTRLTVL.

This chain links TRBV27 with TRBJ1-2; D not certain. The CDR3 is 18 residues long. The V gene lost 3 bases and the J gene lost 3 bases, with 23 bases spanning the gap. CDR1 is MNHEY and CDR2 is SMNVEV in the germline V gene (reference sequence). The CDR3 nucleotides are TGTGCCAGCAGTTTCTCTCGTTCCTTCGGAAGTGTTGACTATGGCTACACCTTC. Translation gives CASSFSRSFGSVDYGYTF.

This clone is a singleton in its sample. This chain links TRBV29-1 with TRBJ1-2; TRBD1 is a possible D gene (6 bases). This CDR3 region has 15 residues. CDR1 and CDR2 (germline): SQVTM, ANQGSEA. The germline V and J ends were trimmed by 6 bases and 0 bases, with 17 bases remaining between them. The CDR3 region has the DNA TGCAGCGTCGCGAGAACGGGGGCGACTAACTATGGCTACACCTTC. Its protein product is CSVARTGATNYGYTF.

This clone occurred once. The rearrangement links TRBV27 to TRBJ1-1; a weak D match, TRBD1 (5 bases). The CDR3 extends over 14 amino acids. In germline, CDR1 is MNHEY, CDR2 SMNVEV (reference sequence). V was pared by 5 bases and J by 1 base, with 11 bases between. The CDR3 DNA reads as TGTGCCAGCAGTGGACATAACAGGAACACTGAAGCTTTCTTT. Translating it yields CASSGHNRNTEAFF.

The rearrangement uses TRBV6-2 or TRBV6-3 and TRBJ1-1; possible D gene TRBD1, 5 bases. The germline CDR1 and CDR2 sequences are MNHEY and SVGEGT. CDR3 size: 13 residues. Trimming stripped 2 bases from V and 4 bases from J, with 8 bases between. DNA of the CDR3: TGTGCCAGCAGTTACCTGGGGGTCACTGAAGCTTTCTTT. Amino acid sequence: CASSYLGVTEAFF.